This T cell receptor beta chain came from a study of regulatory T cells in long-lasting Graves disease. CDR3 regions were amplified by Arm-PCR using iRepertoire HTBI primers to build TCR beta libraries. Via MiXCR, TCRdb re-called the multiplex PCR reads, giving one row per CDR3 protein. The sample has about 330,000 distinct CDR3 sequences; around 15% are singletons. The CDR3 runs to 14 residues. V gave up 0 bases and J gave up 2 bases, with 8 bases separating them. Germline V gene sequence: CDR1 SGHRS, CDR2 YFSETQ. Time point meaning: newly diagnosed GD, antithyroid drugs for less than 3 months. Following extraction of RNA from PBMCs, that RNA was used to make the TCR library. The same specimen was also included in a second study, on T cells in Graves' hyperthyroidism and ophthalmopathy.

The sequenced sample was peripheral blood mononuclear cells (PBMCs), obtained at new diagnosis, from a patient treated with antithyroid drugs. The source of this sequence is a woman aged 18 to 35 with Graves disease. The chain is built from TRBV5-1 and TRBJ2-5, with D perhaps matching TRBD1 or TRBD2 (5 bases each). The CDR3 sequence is CASSLVGDQETQYF. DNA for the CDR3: TGCGCCAGCAGCTTGGTGGGGGATCAAGAGACCCAGTACTTC.